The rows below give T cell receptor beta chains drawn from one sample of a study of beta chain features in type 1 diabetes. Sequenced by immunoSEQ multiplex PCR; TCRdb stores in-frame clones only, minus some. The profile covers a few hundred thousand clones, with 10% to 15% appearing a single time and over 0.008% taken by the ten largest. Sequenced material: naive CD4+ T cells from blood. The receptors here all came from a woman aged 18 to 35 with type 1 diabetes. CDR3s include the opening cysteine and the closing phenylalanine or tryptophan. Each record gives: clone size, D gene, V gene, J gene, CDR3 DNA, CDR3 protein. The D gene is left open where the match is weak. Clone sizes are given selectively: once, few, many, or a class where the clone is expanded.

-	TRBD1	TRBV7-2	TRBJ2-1	TGTGCCAGCAGCCGAACTACAGGGGGCACATACAATGAGCAGTTCTTC	CASSRTTGGTYNEQFF
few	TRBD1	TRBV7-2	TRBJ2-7	TGTGCCAGCAGCTCGGACAGGGTCTACGAGCAGTACTTC	CASSSDRVYEQYF
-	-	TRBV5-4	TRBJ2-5	TGTGCCAGCAGCTTTACAGGCCAAGAGACCCAGTACTTC	CASSFTGQETQYF
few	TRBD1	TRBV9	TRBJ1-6	TGTGCCAGCAGCGCCCAGGGACAGGTGAATTCACCCCTCCACTTT	CASSAQGQVNSPLHF
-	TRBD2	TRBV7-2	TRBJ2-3	TGTGCCAGCAGCTCCGGGGGGTCCGATACGCAGTATTTT	CASSSGGSDTQYF
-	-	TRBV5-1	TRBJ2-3	TGCGCCAGCAGCTTGGGATCCGTTTGGGCCCCAGATACGCAGTATTTT	CASSLGSVWAPDTQYF
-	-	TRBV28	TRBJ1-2	TGTGCCAGCAGCCCAGCGATGGGGGGGAACTATGGCTACACCTTC	CASSPAMGGNYGYTF
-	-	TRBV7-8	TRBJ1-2	TGTGCCAGCAGCCCCTACCGAGCAGGGGCGGACTATGGCTACACCTTC	CASSPYRAGADYGYTF
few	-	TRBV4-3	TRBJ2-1	TGCGCCAGCAGCCAAATCACTACCATCTCCTACAATGAGCAGTTCTTC	CASSQITTISYNEQFF
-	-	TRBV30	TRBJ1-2	TGTGCCTGGGGGGGCCATGCCTCCTTCTATGGCTACACCTTC	CAWGGHASFYGYTF
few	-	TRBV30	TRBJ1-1	TGTGCCTGGAATAGACAGACCAACACTGAAGCTTTCTTT	CAWNRQTNTEAFF
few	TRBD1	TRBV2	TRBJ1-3	TGTGCCGACAGGGGTTCGAACTCTGGAAACACCATATATTTT	CADRGSNSGNTIYF
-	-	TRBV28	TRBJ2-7	TGTGCCAGCAGCAGTCAGGGGAGCTCCGACGAGCAGTACTTC	CASSSQGSSDEQYF
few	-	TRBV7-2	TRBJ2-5	TGTGCCAGCAGCCACGTACAGAATCAAGAGACCCAGTACTTC	CASSHVQNQETQYF
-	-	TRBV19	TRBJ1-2	TGTGCCAGTCGTCTTGGGACATTGGACGGCTACACCTTC	CASRLGTLDGYTF
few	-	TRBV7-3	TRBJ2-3	TGTGCCAGCAGCTTTCCGGGTCACGATACGCAGTATTTT	CASSFPGHDTQYF
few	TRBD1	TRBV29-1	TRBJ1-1	TGCAGCGTTTGGGACAGGGTTAACACTGAAGCTTTCTTT	CSVWDRVNTEAFF
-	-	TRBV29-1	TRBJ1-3	TGCAGCGTTCTAAACGTAGGACAATATTTT	CSVLNVGQYF
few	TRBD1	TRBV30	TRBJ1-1	TGTGCCTGGGGGACAGGGGCTAACACTGAAGCTTTCTTT	CAWGTGANTEAFF
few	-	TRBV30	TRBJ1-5	TGTGCCTGGAGTGGACCGGGGGATCAGCCCCAGCATTTT	CAWSGPGDQPQHF
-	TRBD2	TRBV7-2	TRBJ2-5	TGTGCCAGCAGCCCGGGACTAGTGTGGGAGACCCAGTACTTC	CASSPGLVWETQYF
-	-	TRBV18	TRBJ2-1	TGTGCCAGCTCCCCCGGGACTTTCCCTTACAATGAGCAGTTCTTC	CASSPGTFPYNEQFF
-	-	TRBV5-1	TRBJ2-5	TGCGCCAGCAGCTTGAGGAGACAGCAAGAGACCCAGTACTTC	CASSLRRQQETQYF
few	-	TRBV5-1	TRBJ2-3	TGCGCCAGCAGCTCCAGGGTGACAGATACGCAGTATTTT	CASSSRVTDTQYF
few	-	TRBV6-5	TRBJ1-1	TGTGCCAGCAGTTTGGTAGTGGGAGGTACTGAAGCTTTCTTT	CASSLVVGGTEAFF
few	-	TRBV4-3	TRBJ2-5	TGCGCCAGCAGCCAACACCAGGGGAACCAAGAGACCCAGTACTTC	CASSQHQGNQETQYF
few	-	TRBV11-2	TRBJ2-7	TGTGCCAGCACTAATCTCAACAGGGTACTCTACGAGCAGTACTTC	CASTNLNRVLYEQYF
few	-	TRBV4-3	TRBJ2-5	TGCGCCAGCAGCCTCGGTAGTACCCAAGAGACCCAGTACTTC	CASSLGSTQETQYF
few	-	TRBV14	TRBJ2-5	TGTGCCAGCAGCCAGAACTTCCAAGAGACCCAGTACTTC	CASSQNFQETQYF
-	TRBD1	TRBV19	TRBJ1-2	TGTGCCAGTAGTATCTCTGGGACAGACTATGGCTACACCTTC	CASSISGTDYGYTF
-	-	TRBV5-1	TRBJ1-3	TGCGCCAGCAGCCAAAGGGCAGGGGCTGGAAACACCATATATTTT	CASSQRAGAGNTIYF
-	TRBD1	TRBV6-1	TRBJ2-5	TGTGCCAGCAGTCCCAGGACAGGGTCAAGGGAGACCCAGTACTTC	CASSPRTGSRETQYF
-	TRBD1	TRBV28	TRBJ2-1	TGTGCCAGCAGTTCAGGGACAGGGGGAAACAATGAGCAGTTCTTC	CASSSGTGGNNEQFF